Listed below are T cell receptor beta chains from one sample, sequenced in a study of OX40 agonist ivuxolimab in advanced cancers. Generated by immunoSEQ multiplex PCR, the TCRdb table keeps only in-frame clones and is missing some. The table has approximately 58,000 clones, approximately 88% seen once. The material sequenced was CD4+ or CD8+ T cells sorted from blood, taken in a trial of the OX40 agonist ivuxolimab. All receptors derive from an adult with an advanced solid tumor such as melanoma, head and neck, liver or kidney cancer. The CDR3 runs from the conserved cysteine through the conserved F or W. D genes are given only for firm matches. The size entry is marked missing in some rows and otherwise reads once, few, many or a size class.

TRBV28	-	TRBJ2-5	-	TGTGCCAGCAGCCGTCAAGACACAGAAGAGACCCAGTACTTC	CASSRQDTEETQYF
TRBV9	-	TRBJ1-1	-	TGTGCCAGCAGCGGAAGGACCATGGACACTGAAGCTTTCTTT	CASSGRTMDTEAFF
TRBV5-6	-	TRBJ2-1	-	TGTGCCAGCGGGCAATGGTGGAGGGGCAGCAACAATGAGCAGTTCTTC	CASGQWWRGSNNEQFF
TRBV13	-	TRBJ2-1	-	TGTGCCAGCAGCCAAGCAGTGGCGGGGTACAATGAGCAGTTCTTC	CASSQAVAGYNEQFF
TRBV5-5	-	TRBJ2-2	-	TGTGCCAGCAGCTTCCCTCACGGGGAGCTGTTTTTT	CASSFPHGELFF
TRBV1	-	TRBJ2-7	-	TGCACCAGCAGCTCGAGGACTAGCGGGATGGGCGAGCAGTACTTC	CTSSSRTSGMGEQYF
TRBV4-2	TRBD2	TRBJ2-7	medium-sized	TGTGCCAGCAGCCAAGATTCCGCGGGGGGACTGGGAGAGCAGTACTTC	CASSQDSAGGLGEQYF
TRBV9	-	TRBJ2-3	-	TGTGCCAGCAGCGTAGACCCCACCTTGGGCACAGATACGCAGTATTTT	CASSVDPTLGTDTQYF
TRBV6-5	TRBD1	TRBJ1-5	-	TGTGCCAGCAGCCAGACAGGGAATCAGCCCCAGCATTTT	CASSQTGNQPQHF
TRBV19	TRBD2	TRBJ2-3	-	TGTGCCAGTAGTATACGGACTAGCGGGAGTAGCGCAGATACGCAGTATTTT	CASSIRTSGSSADTQYF
TRBV5-1	-	TRBJ2-5	-	TGCGCCAGCAGCTTGTATTCCGCTCGACGGCTCCAAGAGACCCAGTACTTC	CASSLYSARRLQETQYF
TRBV7-3	-	TRBJ2-1	few	TGTGCCAGCAGCTCAGTAGCGAGCGGGTACAATGAGCAGTTCTTC	CASSSVASGYNEQFF
TRBV27	-	TRBJ2-3	-	TGTGCCAGCAGTTTTGGTAGAACAGATACGCAGTATTTT	CASSFGRTDTQYF
TRBV2	-	TRBJ2-5	-	TGTGCCAGCAGCCGGGGCGGGTTTGGGACCCAGTACTTC	CASSRGGFGTQYF
TRBV4-2	-	TRBJ2-7	-	TGTGCCAGCAGCCAAGATATCGGCGAGCAGTACTTC	CASSQDIGEQYF
TRBV11-2	-	TRBJ1-3	-	TGTGCCAGCAGCTTGGATTCCGGGGCTGGAAACACCATATATTTT	CASSLDSGAGNTIYF
TRBV27	TRBD1	TRBJ2-3	-	TGTGCCAGCGGAAAGACAGGGCTCACAGATACGCAGTATTTT	CASGKTGLTDTQYF
TRBV6-5	-	TRBJ2-5	-	TGTGCCAGCAGTCAGGTCCTGGGGGAGACCCAGTACTTC	CASSQVLGETQYF
TRBV10-3	-	TRBJ2-3	-	TGTGCCATCAGTTTTCCGAGCACAGATACGCAGTATTTT	CAISFPSTDTQYF
TRBV4-2	TRBD2	TRBJ2-3	-	TGTGCCAGCAGCCAAGGGACTAGAGACGATACGCAGTATTTT	CASSQGTRDDTQYF
TRBV30	-	TRBJ1-5	-	TGTGCCTGGAGGTCCACAGTCAACAATCAGCCCCAGCATTTT	CAWRSTVNNQPQHF
TRBV10-2	-	TRBJ1-2	-	TGCGCCAGCAGTGACGGGAATGGCTACACCTTC	CASSDGNGYTF
TRBV19	-	TRBJ1-3	-	TGTGCCAGTAGTCCCGGGTTTACCACTGGAAACACCATATATTTT	CASSPGFTTGNTIYF
TRBV19	TRBD2	TRBJ2-7	-	TGTGCCAGTAGTACCCTAGGGACTAGCGGGACGGTGCAGTACTTC	CASSTLGTSGTVQYF
TRBV14	-	TRBJ2-2	-	TGTGCCAGCAGCGAAGGTCTAGCGAATAGGATGGTGTTTTTT	CASSEGLANRMVFF
TRBV7-9	-	TRBJ1-1	-	TGTGCCAGCATCCGGACAGCCCCAAACACTGAAGCTTTCTTT	CASIRTAPNTEAFF
TRBV27	-	TRBJ2-1	-	TGTGCCAGCAGCCCCAAGCTCATCACGGGAGCCCCCTACAATGAGCAGTTCTTC	CASSPKLITGAPYNEQFF
TRBV19	-	TRBJ2-7	-	TGTGCCAGTAGCCAACAGAGCTCCTACGAGCAGTACTTC	CASSQQSSYEQYF
TRBV6-6	TRBD1	TRBJ1-4	-	TGTGCCAGCAGGAGGGACAGGAGTGAAAAACTGTTTTTT	CASRRDRSEKLFF
TRBV5-1	-	TRBJ1-1	-	TGCGCCAGCAGGCCGGGTGGGGGAGCCAACACTGAAGCTTTCTTT	CASRPGGGANTEAFF
TRBV6-1	TRBD2	TRBJ2-1	-	TGTGCCAGCAGCCCGGGGAGGGGCGAATACAATGAGCAGTTCTTC	CASSPGRGEYNEQFF
TRBV18	-	TRBJ2-5	few	TGTGCCAGCTCACCACTGGCGGGATTACAAGAGACCCAGTACTTC	CASSPLAGLQETQYF
TRBV6-5	TRBD1	TRBJ2-3	few	TGTGCCAGCAGGGAATGGACAGGGAAGACAGATACGCAGTATTTT	CASREWTGKTDTQYF
TRBV19	TRBD1	TRBJ2-6	-	TGTGCCAGTAGTAAGGACAGGGGGTCTGGGGCCAACGTCCTGACTTTC	CASSKDRGSGANVLTF
TRBV4-2	-	TRBJ2-7	-	TGTGCCAGCAGCCAAGATCTCGGGTCTTTTTACGAGCAGTACTTC	CASSQDLGSFYEQYF
TRBV29-1	-	TRBJ1-1	-	TGCAGCGTCACTAGGGGGGCTGAAGCTTTCTTT	CSVTRGAEAFF
TRBV7-9	TRBD2	TRBJ2-2	-	TGTGCCAGCAGCTTAGCGCCGTATACTAGCGGGAGACGGGCCGGGGAGCTGTTTTTT	CASSLAPYTSGRRAGELFF
TRBV11-2	TRBD1	TRBJ2-3	-	TGTGCCAGCAGCCGAGACAGGGGAGGCCCAGATACGCAGTATTTT	CASSRDRGGPDTQYF
TRBV6-1	TRBD1	TRBJ2-7	-	TGTGCCAGCGCCATGCCGGCAGGGGGAGACGAGCAGTACTTC	CASAMPAGGDEQYF
TRBV28	TRBD1	TRBJ2-1	-	TGTGCCAGCAGACGGACAGGATACAATGAGCAGTTCTTC	CASRRTGYNEQFF